A single T cell receptor beta chain is shown here with its context. The antigen is not known. The CDR3 is 14 amino acids. Germline-derived CDR1 and CDR2 are DFQATT and SNEGSKA (reference sequence). Quantitative 5'-RACE with molecular barcodes was used to make the TCR beta libraries. One entry per CDR3 protein, called by TCRdb with MiXCR from the 5' RACE reads. Among roughly 440,000 distinct CDR3 sequences, 17% were seen once, and the ten largest hold over 0.9%. The data belong to a study of CD8 T cells in ankylosing spondylitis. General study points: Several highly homologous variants made up a TCR beta motif, and this motif appeared characteristic of ankylosing spondylitis blood. Reportedly, significant enrichment of disease-linked clones occurred in matched ankylosing spondylitis synovial fluid.

The V and J genes are TRBV20-1 and TRBJ1-5; 9 bases agree with TRBD1. This sequence originates from a male donor with ankylosing spondylitis. Sequences were obtained from blood, either unsorted or a sorted T cell fraction (not recorded which). CDR3: CSHWTGELNQPQHF. The CDR3 nucleotides read TGCAGCCACTGGACAGGGGAGCTGAATCAGCCCCAGCATTTT.